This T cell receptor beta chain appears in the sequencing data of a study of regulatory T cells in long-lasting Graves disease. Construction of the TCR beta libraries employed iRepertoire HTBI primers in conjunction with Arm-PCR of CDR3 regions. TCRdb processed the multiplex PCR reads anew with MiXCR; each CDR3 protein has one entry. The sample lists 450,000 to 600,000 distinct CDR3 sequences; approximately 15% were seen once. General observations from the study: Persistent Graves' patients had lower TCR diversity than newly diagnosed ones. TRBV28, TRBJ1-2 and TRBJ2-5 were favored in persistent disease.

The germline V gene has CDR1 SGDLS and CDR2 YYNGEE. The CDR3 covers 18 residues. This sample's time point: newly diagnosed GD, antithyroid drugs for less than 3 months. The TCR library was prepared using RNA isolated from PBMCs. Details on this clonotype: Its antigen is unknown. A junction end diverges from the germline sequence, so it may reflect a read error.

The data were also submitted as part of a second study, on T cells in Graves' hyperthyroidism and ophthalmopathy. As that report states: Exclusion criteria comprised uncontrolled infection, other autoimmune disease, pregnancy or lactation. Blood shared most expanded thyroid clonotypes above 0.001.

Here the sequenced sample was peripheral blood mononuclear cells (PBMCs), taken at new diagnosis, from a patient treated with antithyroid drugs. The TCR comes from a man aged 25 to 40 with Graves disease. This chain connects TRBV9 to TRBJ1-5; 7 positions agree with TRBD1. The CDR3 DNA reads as TGCGCCAGCAGGCCGGGACAGCCTCTAAGGGGGACCAATCAGCCCCAGCATTTT. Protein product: CASRPGQPLRGTNQPQHF. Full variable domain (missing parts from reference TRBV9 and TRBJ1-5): DSGVTQTPKHLITATGQRVTLRCSPRSGDLSVYWYQQSLDQGLQFLIQYYNGEERAKGNILERFSAQQFPDLHSELNLSSLELGDSALYFCASRPGQPLRGTNQPQHFGDGTRLSIL.